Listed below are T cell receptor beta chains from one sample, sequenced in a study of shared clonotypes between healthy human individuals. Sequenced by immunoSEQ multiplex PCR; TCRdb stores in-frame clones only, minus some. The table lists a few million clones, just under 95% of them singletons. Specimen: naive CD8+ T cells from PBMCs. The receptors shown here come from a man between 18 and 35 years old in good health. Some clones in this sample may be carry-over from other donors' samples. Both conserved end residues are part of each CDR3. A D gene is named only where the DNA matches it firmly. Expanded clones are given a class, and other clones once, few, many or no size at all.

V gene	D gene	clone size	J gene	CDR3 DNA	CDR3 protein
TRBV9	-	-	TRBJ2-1	TGTGCCAGCAGCGTAGAGAGAGGGCCAGTGAATGAGCAGTTCTTC	CASSVERGPVNEQFF
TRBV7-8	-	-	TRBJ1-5	TGTGCCAGCAGCCCCAAGGCCGGGTCAGGCAATCAGCCCCAGCATTTT	CASSPKAGSGNQPQHF
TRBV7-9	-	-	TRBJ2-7	TGTGCCAGCAGCCCTCGGGCGTCGGGCGAGCAGTACTTC	CASSPRASGEQYF
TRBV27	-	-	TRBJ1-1	TGTGCCAGCAGTTTTACACCCGGCCTATTGAACACTGAAGCTTTCTTT	CASSFTPGLLNTEAFF
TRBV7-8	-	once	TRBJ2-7	TGTGCCAGCAGAGATAGGGGTGGATACGAGCAGTACTTC	CASRDRGGYEQYF
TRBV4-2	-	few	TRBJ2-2	TGTGCCAGCAGCCAAGCGGCCGGGGAGCTGTTTTTT	CASSQAAGELFF
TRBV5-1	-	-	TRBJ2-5	TGCGCCAGCAGCTCCTGGGATCCCAGGATCCAAGAGACCCAGTACTTC	CASSSWDPRIQETQYF
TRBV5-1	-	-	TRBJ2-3	TGCGCCAGCAGCTTGGTGGGCCTTGGGGGGAGCACAGATACGCAGTATTTT	CASSLVGLGGSTDTQYF
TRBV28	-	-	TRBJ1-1	TGTGCCAGCAGTTTATGGTCTGGGTCGATGAACACTGAAGCTTTCTTT	CASSLWSGSMNTEAFF
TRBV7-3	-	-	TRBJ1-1	TGTGCCAGCAGCTTAAGCGGGTGGTTGAACACTGAAGCTTTCTTT	CASSLSGWLNTEAFF
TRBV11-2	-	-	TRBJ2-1	TGTGCCAGCAGCTTCAGGAAGAATGAGCAGTTCTTC	CASSFRKNEQFF